The clone carrying this T cell receptor (beta chain) was found once. Antigen specificity is unknown. These data belong to a study of tumor and adjacent non-tumor tissue in lung cancer. Looking at the study overall: The cohort had about 12 adenocarcinoma, a couple of squamous cell and 1 small cell patients.

Overall study findings and caveats: Patients with more diverse tumor TCRs had worse survival. Tumor repertoires had a smaller top 100 clone share than normal lung.

TCRbeta libraries were built with three rounds of nested PCR, modified from ARM-PCR. TCRdb ran MiXCR on the multiplex PCR reads and lists one entry per CDR3 protein. The table has about 44,000 distinct CDR3 sequences, roughly two thirds seen once; the top ten hold 15% to 20%. This sample's RNA came from whole unsorted tissue. The normal lung tissue was taken more than 3 cm from the tumor edge. With 4 bases removed from V and 6 bases from J, the gap between germline ends came to 10 bases. Germline CDR1 is MNHNY and CDR2 is SVGAGI (reference sequence). CDR3 length equals 12 residues. Specimen: distant non-tumor lung tissue. This rearrangement joins TRBV6-6 to TRBJ2-7, with D possibly being TRBD2 (6 bases). This TCR was sampled from a woman between 40 and 50 years old with non-small cell lung cancer. Written as DNA, the CDR3 is TGTGCCAGCAGTTTACGGGGGTGCGAGCAGTACTTC. This sequence encodes CASSLRGCEQYF.